The 18 T cell receptor beta chains presented below share a single source sample, sequenced in a study of T-cell memory formation after mild COVID-19. TCRdb passed the 5' RACE reads through MiXCR, listing each CDR3 protein once. In the table there are roughly 150,000 distinct CDR3 sequences, 13% to 15% of which are singletons. Sequencing was carried out using PBMCs or a T cell subset sorted from them (not recorded which). Receptors originate from an adult woman who had mild COVID-19 (a few samples of this study predate the infection). Cell type and time point are not known.

The rearrangement links TRBV30 to TRBJ2-5, with a weak D call TRBD1 (6 bases). Per the germline V gene, CDR1 is GTSNPN and CDR2 is SVGIG (reference sequence). Trimming pared 1 base from V and 2 bases from J, leaving 8 bases between. The CDR3 totals 13 residues. CDR3 coding DNA: TGTGCCTGGAGTGGGACAGAGCAAGAGACCCAGTACTTC. It specifies CAWSGTEQETQYF.

This clonotype has just a few counts. The rearrangement uses TRBV29-1 and TRBJ2-3, with no clear D. Germline CDR1 reads SQVTM; CDR2 reads ANQGSEA. CDR3 length: 14 residues. Trimming left V 1 base short and J 2 bases short, with 10 bases between. The CDR3 is CSVEVTTLTDTQYF. The CDR3 bases are TGCAGCGTTGAAGTTACGACACTCACAGATACGCAGTATTTT.

V is TRBV4-1 and J is TRBJ2-1; D is unresolved. Germline values: CDR1 MGHRA, CDR2 YSYEKL. V lost 6 bases, J lost 10 bases, and 16 bases lay in between. This CDR3 has 13 residues. The CDR3 DNA reads as TGCGCCAGCAGGGACCCTACATCGTGGGAGCAGTTCTTC. Protein: CASRDPTSWEQFF.

The chain is built from TRBV27 and TRBJ2-6; 8 bases are shared with TRBD1. V was clipped by 5 bases and J by 0 bases; unmatched bases: 12. The CDR3 runs 19 residues. The germline CDR1 and CDR2 sequences are MNHEY and SMNVEV (reference sequence). As DNA, the CDR3 is TGTGCCAGCAGTAGACAGGGGTCCCCCACTTTCTCTGGGGCCAACGTCCTGACTTTC. This encodes CASSRQGSPTFSGANVLTF.

This clonotype occurred many times. The J gene is TRBJ2-7, the V gene TRBV7-6; 9 bases match TRBD1. Germline V gives CDR1 SGHVS, CDR2 FNYEAQ. The CDR3 sequence is 15 residues long. Trimming removed 5 bases from V and 2 bases from J; junction bases left unmatched: 7. CDR3 amino acids: CASSPGTGWAYEQYF. CDR3 DNA sequence: TGTGCCAGCAGCCCCGGGACAGGGTGGGCCTACGAGCAGTACTTC.

This clonotype was seen many times. This chain links TRBV5-6 with TRBJ2-1; the match to TRBD1 covers 7 bases. V lost 5 bases and J lost 4; bases outside the gene matches: 9. The length of the CDR3 is 15 residues. Germline V gives CDR1 SGHDT, CDR2 YYEEEE. The CDR3 loop is CASSLGGVGYNEQFF. The CDR3 DNA sequence: TGTGCCAGCAGTCTAGGGGGCGTGGGATACAATGAGCAGTTCTTC.

This clonotype was observed a few times. The chain links TRBV19 to TRBJ2-7; maybe TRBD2 (7 bases). The germline CDR1 and CDR2 sequences are LNHDA and SQIVND (reference sequence). The CDR3 has 15 amino acids. V was pared by 5 bases and J by 3 bases, with 17 bases between. For the CDR3, the DNA is TGTGCCAGTAGTGCCAGGGGTAGCGGGTTCTACGAGCAGTACTTC. It encodes CASSARGSGFYEQYF.

The chain has TRBV24-1 and TRBJ1-2; D call uncertain. From germline, CDR1 is KGHDR and CDR2 SFDVKD. The V end lost 0 bases, the J end lost 7 bases, and 5 bases lay between the germline ends. The CDR3 totals 12 residues. DNA of the CDR3: TGTGCCACCAGTGATTTGCGGGTTGGCTACACCTTC. This codes for CATSDLRVGYTF.

The genes are TRBV6-5 and TRBJ1-1; TRBD1 might be the D (5 bases). CDR3 length equals 15 residues. The V and J ends lost 0 bases and 0 bases respectively, with 8 bases between them. Germline CDR1 MNHEY, CDR2 SVGAGI. The CDR3, as DNA: TGTGCCAGCAGTTACTCGCAGGGCTTGAACACTGAAGCTTTCTTT. As protein: CASSYSQGLNTEAFF.

This clonotype was seen a few times. This chain connects TRBV6-5 to TRBJ2-3; tentative D call: TRBD1 (7 bases). The CDR3 sequence is 15 residues long. Germline V gene sequence: CDR1 MNHEY, CDR2 SVGAGI. V was pared by 2 bases and J by 4 bases, with 13 bases between. CDR3 nucleotides: TGTGCCAGCAGTTACGCCAGGGGGGCCGCAGATACGCAGTATTTT. Residues: CASSYARGAADTQYF.

The gene calls are TRBV9 and TRBJ2-1; no reliable D call. The CDR3 sequence is 15 residues long. CDR1 and CDR2 from the germline V gene are SGDLS and YYNGEE. V was cut by 0 bases and J by 7 bases, with 14 bases left in between. In DNA, the CDR3 is TGTGCCAGCAGCGTAGCGGGTCTGGAGATTAATGAGCAGTTCTTC. Protein product: CASSVAGLEINEQFF.

This clonotype was detected only a few times. The CDR3: CAIRPGQQETQYF. The DNA for the CDR3 is TGTGCCATCAGGCCGGGACAGCAAGAGACCCAGTACTTC. The chain is built from TRBV10-3 and TRBJ2-5; 7 positions match TRBD1. Germline trimming cut 6 bases from V and 2 bases from J; bases unmatched to any gene: 3. Germline CDR1 ENHRY, CDR2 SYGVKD. The CDR3 is 13 residues long.

The chain carries TRBV23-1 and TRBJ2-1; tentative D call: TRBD2 (6 bases). TRBV23-1 falls under the ORF class, with uncertain function. V was trimmed by 4 bases and J by 10 bases, leaving 26 bases between them. The CDR3 totals 17 residues. The CDR3 is CASSLFVAPGGPWEQFF. DNA for the CDR3: TGCGCCAGCAGTCTTTTCGTAGCGCCAGGAGGGCCTTGGGAGCAGTTCTTC.

This clonotype was detected only a few times. This chain joins TRBV5-1 and TRBJ1-2; 7 bases map to TRBD1. In germline, CDR1 is SGHRS, CDR2 YFSETQ. The CDR3 spans 18 residues. V was clipped by 0 bases and J by 2 bases; unmatched bases: 13. The CDR3 coding sequence is TGCGCCAGCAGCTTGGTGGGACAGCCTTTAGGAGGGAACTATGGCTACACCTTC. Translating it yields CASSLVGQPLGGNYGYTF.

This clonotype has a handful of counts. The chain employs TRBV6-4 and TRBJ2-3; TRBD2 matches 12 bases. Per the germline V gene, CDR1 is MRHNA and CDR2 is SNTAGT. V dropped 4 bases and J dropped 4; count of bases not matched to a gene: 3. CDR3 size: 15 residues. For the CDR3, the DNA is TGTGCCAGCAGTGCGACTAGCGGGGGATCAGATACGCAGTATTTT. This sequence encodes CASSATSGGSDTQYF.

In its sample, this clonotype was seen a few times. The genes are TRBV4-1 and TRBJ2-5; D possibly corresponds to TRBD2 (6 bases). In germline, CDR1 is MGHRA, CDR2 YSYEKL. The CDR3 consists of 13 residues. The V gene lost 2 bases and the J gene lost 5 bases, with 9 bases spanning the gap. The CDR3 here is CASSQRGYETQYF. The CDR3 region has the DNA TGCGCCAGCAGCCAACGGGGGTACGAGACCCAGTACTTC.

This clonotype has a handful of counts. The chain uses TRBV11-2 and TRBJ2-1; a weak D match, TRBD1 (5 bases). V lost 2 bases and J lost 4, with 15 bases in between. Germline-derived CDR1 and CDR2 are SGHAT and FQNNGV. The CDR3 runs 16 residues. The CDR3 DNA is TGTGCCAGCAGCTTAACAGTCCTAGGGGTTTACAATGAGCAGTTCTTC. Protein sequence: CASSLTVLGVYNEQFF. The variable domain in full, with the rest retrieved from reference TRBV11-2 and TRBJ2-1, is EAGVAQSPRYKIIEKRQSVAFWCNPISGHATLYWYQQILGQGPKLLIQFQNNGVVDDSQLPKDRFSAERLKGVDSTLKIQPAKLEDSAVYLCASSLTVLGVYNEQFFGPGTRLTVL.

The table lists this clonotype with a few counts. This chain joins TRBV6-2 or TRBV6-3 and TRBJ2-5; D might be TRBD2 (5 bases). The CDR3 contains 11 residues. From germline, CDR1 is MNHEY and CDR2 SVGEGT. With 2 bases removed from V and 8 bases from J, the gap between germline ends came to 6 bases. CDR3 amino acids: CASSYGGTQYF. CDR3 in DNA: TGTGCCAGCAGTTACGGAGGTACCCAGTACTTC.